This TCR beta chain was found in a study of blood T cell repertoires in COVID-19. Overall study context: The samples span acute and convalescent COVID-19 from the United States, Italy and Spain.

Germline V gene data show CDR1 as WNHNN and CDR2 as SYGVQD (reference sequence). The J segment lost 5 bases and the V segment lost 3 bases, leaving 4 bases of the junction unmatched. The CDR3 runs to 14 residues. Sequencing was performed with immunoSEQ multiplex PCR; in TCRdb, only in-frame clones are kept and a portion is missing. Of about 230,000 clones listed, roughly 80% are singletons. The chain links TRBV10-1 to TRBJ2-7, with 10 bases aligning to TRBD1. This TCR derives from a woman of 80 years or more with acute or convalescent COVID-19. The sequencing sample was made of peripheral blood. CDR3 coding DNA: TGCGCCAGCAGTGAAGGGACAGGGGTCCACGAGCAGTACTTC. It yields the protein CASSEGTGVHEQYF.